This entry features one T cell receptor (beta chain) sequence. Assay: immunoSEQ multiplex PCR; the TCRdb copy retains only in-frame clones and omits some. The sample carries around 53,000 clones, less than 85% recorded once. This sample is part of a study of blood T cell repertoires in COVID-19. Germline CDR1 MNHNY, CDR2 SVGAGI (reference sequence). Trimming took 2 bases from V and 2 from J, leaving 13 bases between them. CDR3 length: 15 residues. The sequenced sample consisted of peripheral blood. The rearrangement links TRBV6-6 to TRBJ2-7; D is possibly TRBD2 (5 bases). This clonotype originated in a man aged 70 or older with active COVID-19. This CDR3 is CASSYAGDPPYEQYF. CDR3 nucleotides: TGTGCCAGCAGTTACGCCGGGGATCCCCCCTACGAGCAGTACTTC.